This T cell receptor beta chain was profiled in a study of blood T cell repertoires in COVID-19. Turning to the study itself: Sites across the United States, Italy and Spain contributed samples from acute and convalescent COVID-19. T cells, B-cell-depleted T cells, or PBMCs supplied cDNA or gDNA.

Per germline, CDR1 SGHAT and CDR2 FQNNGV. The CDR3 is 15 amino acids. Trimming took 5 bases from V and 1 from J; bases not matched to a gene: 7. In the study's own analysis: The assay estimated nucleated cells by amplifying reference gene primers. Some clones are missing from TCRdb's copy, which holds only in-frame ones; the method was immunoSEQ multiplex PCR. That table is the source of V, J and clone size, and D and trimming were worked out from the DNA. The sample lists tens of thousands of clones; around 89% were seen once. The gene calls are TRBV11-2 and TRBJ1-1; 7 nucleotides line up with TRBD1. This clonotype was obtained from a man aged 70 or older with active or convalescent COVID-19. Sequencing used peripheral blood. The CDR3 DNA reads as TGTGCCAGCAGCCTCAACAGGGGACGGAACACTGAAGCTTTCTTT. Protein: CASSLNRGRNTEAFF. The full variable domain, rest sourced from reference TRBV11-2 and TRBJ1-1, is EAGVAQSPRYKIIEKRQSVAFWCNPISGHATLYWYQQILGQGPKLLIQFQNNGVVDDSQLPKDRFSAERLKGVDSTLKIQPAKLEDSAVYLCASSLNRGRNTEAFFGQGTRLTVV.